This T cell receptor beta chain appears in the sequencing data of a study of cytomegalovirus exposure and HLA in healthy donors. Study context: A prior analysis found 117 million unique TCR beta sequences from 170 million or so T cells. Whole-study findings and limits: Earlier analysis found most TCR beta V segments productive about 87% or about 30% of the time. The authors listed over 150 TCR beta chains as cytomegalovirus-associated.

Notes on this clone: Its antigen is not identified.

Researchers ran the PCR with 60 Vbeta and 13 Jbeta primers. Profiling relied on immunoSEQ multiplex PCR, and the TCRdb table lists in-frame clones only, not all of them. The table shows approximately 140,000 clones, with 60% to 85% occurring only once. The sequencing input was PBMCs. The TCR was taken from a man aged 50 to 60 in good health and CMV-seropositive.

CDR3 protein: CASSLGAGARDEQFF. For the CDR3, the DNA is TGTGCCAGCAGCTTGGGGGCAGGGGCAAGGGATGAGCAGTTCTTC. V gene TRBV5-5 combines with J gene TRBJ2-1, with a weak D call TRBD1 (6 bases). Germline CDR1 reads SGHKS; CDR2 reads YYEKEE (reference sequence). The V and J ends lost 0 bases and 8 bases respectively, with 15 bases between them. The CDR3 totals 15 residues. The complete variable domain, with remaining parts taken from reference TRBV5-5 and TRBJ2-1, reads DAGVTQSPTHLIKTRGQQVTLRCSPISGHKSVSWYQQVLGQGPQFIFQYYEKEERGRGNFPDRFSARQFPNYSSELNVNALLLGDSALYLCASSLGAGARDEQFFGPGTRLTVL.